The T cell receptor (beta chain) under discussion was sequenced for a study of T cell responses to AZD1222 COVID-19 vaccine. Study-level findings and limits: Donors were largely white British and mainly female; clonal diversity was possibly underestimated.

On this clone: Its antigen is not known.

This CDR3 has 13 amino acids. Germline CDR1 is SNHLY and CDR2 is FYNNEI. The V and J ends lost 3 bases and 2 bases respectively, with 5 bases between them. The data were produced by immunoSEQ multiplex PCR, yet TCRdb's version contains in-frame clones alone and is incomplete. The sample has approximately 180,000 clones; about 93% are singletons. The sample in question was peripheral blood, obtained 28 days after the second dose of the MenACWY control vaccine. The V call is TRBV2, the J call TRBJ1-5; no reliable D call. The origin of this receptor is an adult who received the MenACWY meningococcal vaccine as a control. The CDR3 protein is CASSDGGNQPQHF. The CDR3 DNA reads TGTGCCAGCAGTGACGGAGGCAATCAGCCCCAGCATTTT. Full variable domain (missing parts from reference TRBV2 and TRBJ1-5): EPEVTQTPSHQVTQMGQEVILRCVPISNHLYFYWYRQILGQKVEFLVSFYNNEISEKSEIFDDQFSVERPDGSNFTLKIRSTKLEDSAMYFCASSDGGNQPQHFGDGTRLSIL.